This T cell receptor beta chain originates from a study of shared clonotypes between healthy human individuals. Sequenced by immunoSEQ multiplex PCR; TCRdb stores in-frame clones only, minus some. The table has roughly 500,000 clones, about 79% seen once. This CDR3 spans 14 amino acids. V lost 2 bases, J lost 5 bases, and 12 bases lay in between. The germline CDR1 and CDR2 sequences are MNHEY and SVGAGI. Specimen: PBMCs. The TCR comes from a woman aged 40 to 55 in good health. Some clones in this sample may be carry-over from other donors' samples. This rearrangement joins TRBV6-5 to TRBJ2-5; no clear D. CDR3 sequence (DNA): TGTGCCAGCAGTTACGGTGGTCCCGCCGAGACCCAGTACTTC. Amino acid sequence: CASSYGGPAETQYF.